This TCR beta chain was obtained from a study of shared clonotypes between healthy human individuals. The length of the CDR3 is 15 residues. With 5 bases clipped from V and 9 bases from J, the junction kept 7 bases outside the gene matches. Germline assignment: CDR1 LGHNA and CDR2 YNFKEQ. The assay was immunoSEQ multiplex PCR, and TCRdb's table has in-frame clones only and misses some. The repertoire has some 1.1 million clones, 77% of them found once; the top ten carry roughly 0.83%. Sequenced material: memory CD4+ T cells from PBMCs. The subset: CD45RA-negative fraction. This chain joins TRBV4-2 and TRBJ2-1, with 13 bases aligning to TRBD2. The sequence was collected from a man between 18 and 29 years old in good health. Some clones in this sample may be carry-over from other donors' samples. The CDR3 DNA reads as TGTGCCAGCAGCATAACCGGGACTAGCGGGACTGAGCAGTTCTTC. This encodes CASSITGTSGTEQFF.